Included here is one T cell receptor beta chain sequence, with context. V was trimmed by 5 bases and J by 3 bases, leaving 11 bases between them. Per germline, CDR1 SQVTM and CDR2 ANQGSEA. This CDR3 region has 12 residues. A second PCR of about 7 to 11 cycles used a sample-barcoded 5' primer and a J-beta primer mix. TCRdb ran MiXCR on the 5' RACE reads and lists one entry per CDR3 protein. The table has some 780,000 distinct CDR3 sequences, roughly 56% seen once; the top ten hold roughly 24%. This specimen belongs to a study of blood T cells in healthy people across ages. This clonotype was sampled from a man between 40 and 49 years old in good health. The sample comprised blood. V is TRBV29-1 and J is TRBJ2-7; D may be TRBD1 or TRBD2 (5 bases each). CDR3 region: CSVRWGIYEQYF. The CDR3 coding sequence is TGCAGCGTTCGGTGGGGGATCTACGAGCAGTACTTC.